The sequence of this T cell receptor (beta chain) was determined in a study of regulatory T cells in long-lasting Graves disease. The time point was: newly diagnosed GD, antithyroid drugs for less than 3 months. Preparation of the TCR library used RNA extracted from PBMCs. Both iRepertoire HTBI primers and Arm-PCR of CDR3 regions were used to build the TCR beta libraries. TCRdb redid the calling of the multiplex PCR reads with MiXCR, one entry per CDR3 protein. The data show 400,000 to 550,000 distinct CDR3 sequences, around 17% seen once. About this clonotype: Its antigen remains unknown.

This CDR3 comprises 13 residues. Germline CDR1 and CDR2: MNHNS and SASEGT. The V segment lost 6 bases and the J segment 6 bases; nucleotides outside the gene matches: 5. The study's findings and limits: Sample size was small, which may have lowered accuracy.

This sample also appeared in a second study, on T cells in Graves' hyperthyroidism and ophthalmopathy. In that study: Among clonotypes expanded in thyroid above 0.001, most were also found in blood.

The chain recombines TRBV6-1 with TRBJ1-5; 7 bases map to TRBD1. The sequence was obtained from a woman in her twenties or thirties with Graves disease. Sequencing was performed on peripheral blood mononuclear cells (PBMCs), taken at new diagnosis, from a patient treated with antithyroid drugs. CDR3 DNA sequence: TGTGCCAGCAGATCTACAGGGGCTCAGCCCCAGCATTTT. Translating it yields CASRSTGAQPQHF.